Listed below are T cell receptor beta chains from one sample, sequenced in a study of regulatory T cells in long-lasting Graves disease. A single record per CDR3 protein comes from TCRdb applying MiXCR to the multiplex PCR reads. This sample has a few hundred thousand distinct CDR3 sequences, with 23% found just once. Material: peripheral blood mononuclear cells (PBMCs), obtained when the disease was refractory, from a patient treated with antithyroid drugs. The origin of the receptors is a woman aged 40 to 55 with Graves disease. Each CDR3 is given with its conserved first and last residue. Fields, in order: CDR3 protein, CDR3 DNA, V gene, D gene, J gene, CDR3 length, clone size. D genes are given only for firm matches. Size tells how often a clone was seen (once, few, many) or the class of an expanded clone, and some rows leave it out.

CDR3: CASSPGLNYNEQFF
DNA: TGTGCCAGCAGTCCGGGACTAAATTACAATGAGCAGTTCTTC
V: TRBV6-2/TRBV6-3
D: TRBD2
J: TRBJ2-1
length: 14
size: many

CDR3: CASSFNTVAGGTGELFF
DNA: TGTGCCAGCAGCTTTAACACGGTAGCGGGAGGAACCGGGGAGCTGTTTTTT
V: TRBV7-8
D: TRBD2
J: TRBJ2-2
length: 17
size: many

CDR3: CASSLGRTAVGPPLHF
DNA: TGCGCCAGCAGCTTGGGTCGCACGGCGGTCGGCCCACCCCTCCACTTT
V: TRBV5-1
D: NA
J: TRBJ1-6
length: 16
size: few

CDR3: CASSRIRGTEAFF
DNA: TGTGCCAGCAGTCGAATTAGGGGGACTGAAGCTTTCTTT
V: TRBV27
D: NA
J: TRBJ1-1
length: 13
size: many

CDR3: CASSFESDTQYF
DNA: TGTGCCAGCAGCTTTGAGTCAGATACGCAGTATTTT
V: TRBV11-2
D: NA
J: TRBJ2-3
length: 12
size: NA

CDR3: CASSLFGTEAFF
DNA: TGTGCCAGCAGTTTATTTGGTACTGAAGCTTTCTTT
V: TRBV6-5
D: NA
J: TRBJ1-1
length: 12
size: NA

CDR3: CASNPLADLYNEQFF
DNA: TGTGCCAGCAACCCACTAGCGGATCTCTACAATGAGCAGTTCTTC
V: TRBV6-1
D: TRBD2
J: TRBJ2-1
length: 15
size: many

CDR3: CASSYSYPGELGEQYF
DNA: TGTGCCAGCAGTTACTCCTATCCGGGCGAACTAGGCGAGCAGTACTTC
V: TRBV6-2/TRBV6-3
D: NA
J: TRBJ2-7
length: 16
size: few

CDR3: CASSYSVRLPINEQFF
DNA: TGTGCCAGCAGTTACTCTGTACGTTTGCCAATCAATGAGCAGTTCTTC
V: TRBV6-5
D: NA
J: TRBJ2-1
length: 16
size: many

CDR3: CASSHREFTEAFF
DNA: TGTGCCAGCAGCCACCGGGAGTTCACTGAAGCTTTCTTT
V: TRBV28
D: NA
J: TRBJ1-1
length: 13
size: many

CDR3: CASSLATSIRDEQYF
DNA: TGTGCCAGCAGTTTAGCGACATCGATTCGCGACGAGCAGTACTTC
V: TRBV28
D: NA
J: TRBJ2-7
length: 15
size: many

CDR3: CASRIAHRNTGELFF
DNA: TGTGCCAGCAGAATTGCCCATCGGAACACCGGGGAGCTGTTTTTT
V: TRBV12-3/TRBV12-4
D: NA
J: TRBJ2-2
length: 15
size: NA

CDR3: CASSATSGRSYNEQFF
DNA: TGTGCCAGCAGCGCTACTAGCGGGAGGTCCTACAATGAGCAGTTCTTC
V: TRBV28
D: TRBD2
J: TRBJ2-1
length: 16
size: NA

CDR3: CASSLVWTGSMDTQYF
DNA: TGTGCCAGCAGCTTGGTGTGGACAGGGTCTATGGATACGCAGTATTTT
V: TRBV5-6
D: TRBD1
J: TRBJ2-3
length: 16
size: few

CDR3: CASSPLQGETGELFF
DNA: TGTGCCAGTAGTCCGCTCCAGGGGGAAACCGGGGAGCTGTTTTTT
V: TRBV19
D: TRBD1
J: TRBJ2-2
length: 15
size: NA

CDR3: CASSSVAPVKETQYF
DNA: TGTGCCAGCAGCTCCGTGGCTCCGGTAAAAGAGACCCAGTACTTC
V: TRBV7-9
D: NA
J: TRBJ2-5
length: 15
size: few

CDR3: CASSLSGTGGYEQYF
DNA: TGTGCCAGCAGCTTATCCGGGACAGGGGGCTACGAGCAGTACTTC
V: TRBV7-8
D: TRBD1
J: TRBJ2-7
length: 15
size: few

CDR3: CASSLRLAGGETQYF
DNA: TGTGCCAGCAGTTTACGGCTAGCGGGAGGAGAGACCCAGTACTTC
V: TRBV12-3/TRBV12-4
D: TRBD2
J: TRBJ2-5
length: 15
size: NA

CDR3: CASSLLRGSAGELFF
DNA: TGCGCCAGCAGCTTGTTGCGCGGGAGTGCCGGGGAGCTGTTTTTT
V: TRBV5-1
D: TRBD2
J: TRBJ2-2
length: 15
size: NA

CDR3: CASSEATPYSNQPQHF
DNA: TGTGCCAGCAGTGAAGCTACACCGTATAGCAATCAGCCCCAGCATTTT
V: TRBV6-1
D: NA
J: TRBJ1-5
length: 16
size: many

CDR3: CSVEPGGGSGHTEAFF
DNA: TGCAGCGTTGAACCCGGGGGAGGAAGTGGGCACACTGAAGCTTTCTTT
V: TRBV29-1
D: NA
J: TRBJ1-1
length: 16
size: many

CDR3: CASRLRSGELFF
DNA: TGCGCCAGCAGACTACGATCCGGGGAGCTGTTTTTT
V: TRBV10-2
D: NA
J: TRBJ2-2
length: 12
size: NA

CDR3: CASRAIPTSGELFF
DNA: TGTGCCAGCAGGGCCATCCCCACCTCCGGGGAGCTGTTTTTT
V: TRBV6-2/TRBV6-3
D: NA
J: TRBJ2-2
length: 14
size: NA

CDR3: CASSLLGTNTEAFF
DNA: TGTGCCAGCAGCTTACTCGGGACGAACACTGAAGCTTTCTTT
V: TRBV11-1
D: NA
J: TRBJ1-1
length: 14
size: NA

CDR3: CSAAYTGSSYEQYF
DNA: TGCAGTGCGGCATATACAGGGAGCTCCTACGAGCAGTACTTC
V: TRBV20-1
D: NA
J: TRBJ2-7
length: 14
size: few

CDR3: CASSYVEDSGANVLTF
DNA: TGTGCCAGCAGCTACGTGGAGGACTCTGGGGCCAACGTCCTGACTTTC
V: TRBV7-9
D: NA
J: TRBJ2-6
length: 16
size: NA

CDR3: CAWGQGGTEAFF
DNA: TGTGCCTGGGGACAGGGGGGCACTGAAGCTTTCTTT
V: TRBV30
D: TRBD1
J: TRBJ1-1
length: 12
size: NA

CDR3: CASSLGTQYF
DNA: TGTGCCAGCAGTTTGGGGACCCAGTACTTC
V: TRBV28
D: NA
J: TRBJ2-5
length: 10
size: many

CDR3: CASSFETRAPAFF
DNA: TGTGCCAGCAGTTTCGAGACCCGGGCTCCCGCTTTCTTT
V: TRBV12-3/TRBV12-4
D: NA
J: TRBJ1-1
length: 13
size: once